A single sample is the source of the 12 T cell receptor beta chains below, sequenced in a study of T cells in Graves' hyperthyroidism and ophthalmopathy. The source material, RNA transcripts, was used to amplify TCR beta CDR3 regions. The HTBI primer set was used in a first-round RT-PCR of the TCR CDR3. Each CDR3 protein is one row after TCRdb ran MiXCR on the multiplex PCR reads. The table lists roughly 740,000 distinct CDR3 sequences, about a sixth of them singletons, with roughly 8% in the top ten. The sample taken for sequencing was blood. The receptors were gathered from a man between 18 and 29 years old with Graves' hyperthyroidism.

There are many counts of this clonotype. DNA of the CDR3: TGTGCCAGCAGTAGCGCTAGCGGGATTTCGGCAGATACGCAGTATTTT. This translates into CASSSASGISADTQYF. This sequence joins TRBV6-1 and TRBJ2-3; 9 nucleotides line up with TRBD2. With 5 bases clipped from V and 4 bases from J, the junction kept 10 bases outside the gene matches. Germline V CDR1 and CDR2: MNHNS, SASEGT. The CDR3 is 16 amino acids.

This clonotype has a handful of counts. The chain carries TRBV12-3 or TRBV12-4 and TRBJ1-1, with a tentative D call TRBD1 (6 bases). The CDR3 is 15 amino acids. Trimming removed 3 bases from V and 7 bases from J, with 18 bases in between. The CDR3 sequence: CASSLGARGLIEAFF. CDR3 bases: TGTGCCAGCAGTTTGGGGGCCAGAGGACTTATTGAAGCTTTCTTT.

This clonotype was seen more than once but under ten times. A much larger clonotype is one base distant, so this may be a read error. This rearrangement joins TRBV6-5 to TRBJ2-5; D call uncertain. Germline V gene lookup returns CDR1 MNHEY and CDR2 SVGAGI. V was trimmed by 2 bases and J by 2 bases, leaving 3 bases between them. The CDR3 covers 12 residues. CDR3 protein: CASSYQQETQYF. In DNA, the CDR3 is TGTGCCAGCAGTTACCAGCAAGAGACCCAGTACTTC.

This clonotype showed up many times. This chain uses TRBV6-2 or TRBV6-3 with TRBJ2-3; perhaps TRBD1 as D (5 bases). The CDR3 runs to 13 residues. Germline loops: CDR1 MNHEY, CDR2 SVGEGT. The V gene lost 5 bases and the J gene lost 2 bases, with 8 bases spanning the gap. DNA of the CDR3: TGTGCCAGCAGTCGGACAACCACAGATACGCAGTATTTT. Residues: CASSRTTTDTQYF.

The chain joins TRBV19 to TRBJ2-7, with TRBD2 matching over 9 bases. There are 15 residues in the CDR3. Looked up from germline, CDR1 is LNHDA and CDR2 is SQIVND (reference sequence). J gave up 2 bases and V 4 bases, and 6 bases lay outside the gene matches. CDR3 protein: CASSTQRTSAYEQYF. The CDR3 DNA reads TGTGCCAGTAGTACCCAACGGACTAGCGCCTACGAGCAGTACTTC.

This clonotype was observed many times. CDR3 bases: TGTGCCAGCAGTGAAGCGTGGACAGGGAGAAATGAGCAGTTCTTC. Amino acid sequence: CASSEAWTGRNEQFF. The chain is built from TRBV2 and TRBJ2-1, with 8 nucleotides matching TRBD1. Trimming at V came to 0 bases and at J to 7 bases, leaving 5 bases not matched to a gene. CDR3 size: 15 residues. Looked up from germline, CDR1 is SNHLY and CDR2 is FYNNEI.

This clonotype was found a few times. J is TRBJ2-1 and V is TRBV6-1; the D gene is possibly TRBD1 (6 bases). The CDR3 contains 15 residues. Germline V gene lookup returns CDR1 MNHNS and CDR2 SASEGT. Trimming cost V 3 bases and J 7 bases, with 16 bases left between them. The CDR3 DNA sequence: TGTGCCAGCAGTGACCCGGGACATCGAGGGAATGAGCAGTTCTTC. It yields the protein CASSDPGHRGNEQFF.

This clonotype was seen a few times. This chain uses TRBV6-5 with TRBJ2-1; D gene uncertain. Trimming removed 4 bases at V and 9 bases at J, with 10 bases between. Germline-derived CDR1 and CDR2 are MNHEY and SVGAGI. The CDR3 extends over 12 amino acids. The CDR3 sequence is CASSSSKAEQFF. The DNA for the CDR3 is TGTGCCAGCAGTTCATCTAAGGCTGAGCAGTTCTTC.

V usage is TRBV5-1 and J usage is TRBJ1-2; 7 nucleotides align to TRBD1. The J segment lost 8 bases and the V segment lost 2 bases, leaving 6 bases of the junction unmatched. The V gene's germline CDR1 is SGHRS and CDR2 YFSETQ. This CDR3 region has 13 residues. CDR3 DNA: TGCGCCAGCAGCTTACAGGGACAGAACGGCTACACCTTC. It yields the protein CASSLQGQNGYTF. The whole variable domain, filled in from reference TRBV5-1 and TRBJ1-2, reads KAGVTQTPRYLIKTRGQQVTLSCSPISGHRSVSWYQQTPGQGLQFLFEYFSETQRNKGNFPGRFSGRQFSNSRSEMNVSTLELGDSALYLCASSLQGQNGYTFGSGTRLTVV.

A note on this clonotype: This may stem from a read error, because a much larger clone lies one nucleotide away. The chain recombines TRBV3-1 with TRBJ2-1; D is undetermined. Germline CDR1 and CDR2: LGHDT and YNNKEL (reference sequence). V was cut by 0 bases and J by 8 bases, with 11 bases left in between. This CDR3 has 14 amino acids. The CDR3 sequence is CASSQDPASDEQFF. The CDR3 nucleotides read TGTGCCAGCAGCCAAGATCCGGCCTCCGATGAGCAGTTCTTC.

The rearrangement joins TRBV20-1 to TRBJ2-7; maybe TRBD1 (6 bases). The CDR3 covers 13 residues. V lost 5 bases, J lost 2 bases, and 13 bases lay in between. The germline CDR1 and CDR2 sequences are DFQATT and SNEGSKA (reference sequence). In DNA, the CDR3 is TGCAGTGCTCCAGGTCGGGACACCTACGAGCAGTACTTC. Protein: CSAPGRDTYEQYF.

This clonotype was seen more than once but under ten times. The chain recombines TRBV7-2 with TRBJ1-6; tentative D call: TRBD1 (6 bases). Germline CDR1 and CDR2: SGHTA and FQGNSA. Trimming pared 4 bases from V and 5 bases from J, leaving 15 bases between. The CDR3 covers 16 residues. The CDR3 reads CASSSRGTQNNSPLHF. The CDR3 nucleotides are TGTGCCAGCAGCTCGAGGGGGACACAAAATAATTCACCCCTCCACTTT.